The clone carrying this T cell receptor beta chain is medium-sized. The source of the sample is a study of spatial heterogeneity in lung cancer. In the study overall: Sequences of the beta chain were consistently detected in greater numbers than alpha-chain sequences.

As for time point: sample taken at primary tumor resection. Unsorted samples of tumor, nontumor lung or frozen PBMC had their whole RNA sequenced. Donation came from 70 or so patients with untreated early-stage non-small cell lung cancer. CDR3 length equals 14 residues. Looked up from germline, CDR1 is SQVTM and CDR2 is ANQGSEA. V lost 5 bases to trimming and J lost 6 bases; unmatched junction nucleotides: 10. TCRdb reprocessed the 5' RACE reads with MiXCR, giving one entry per CDR3 protein. The sample includes over 14,000 distinct CDR3 sequences, over 9.5% seen only once; the top ten take 25% to 30%.

This specimen was PBMCs, taken at surgery. The TCR originated in a male donor with early-stage non-small cell lung cancer. The chain links TRBV29-1 to TRBJ2-3; 8 bases match TRBD1. Written as DNA, the CDR3 is TGCAGCGTTACAGGGGGTCCCGCTGGTGATACGCAGTATTTT. Amino acid sequence: CSVTGGPAGDTQYF.